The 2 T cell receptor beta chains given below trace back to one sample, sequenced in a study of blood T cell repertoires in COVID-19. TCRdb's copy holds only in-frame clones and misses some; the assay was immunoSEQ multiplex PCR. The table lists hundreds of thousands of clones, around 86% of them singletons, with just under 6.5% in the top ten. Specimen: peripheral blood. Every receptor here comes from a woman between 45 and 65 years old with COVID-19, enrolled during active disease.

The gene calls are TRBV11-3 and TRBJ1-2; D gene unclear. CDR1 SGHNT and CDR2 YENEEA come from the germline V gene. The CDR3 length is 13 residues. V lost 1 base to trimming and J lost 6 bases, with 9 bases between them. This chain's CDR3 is CASSLVEVDGYTF. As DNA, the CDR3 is TGTGCCAGCAGCTTAGTCGAGGTGGATGGCTACACCTTC.

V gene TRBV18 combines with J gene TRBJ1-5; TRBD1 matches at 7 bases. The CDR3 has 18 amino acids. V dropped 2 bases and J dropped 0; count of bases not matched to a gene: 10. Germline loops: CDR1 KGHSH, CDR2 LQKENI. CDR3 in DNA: TGTGCCAGCTCACCAATGGCAGGGGGTTTAGGTAGCAATCAGCCCCAGCATTTT. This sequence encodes CASSPMAGGLGSNQPQHF.